One and the same sample provided the 15 T cell receptor beta chains below, sequenced in a study of blood T cell repertoires in COVID-19. Libraries were prepared by immunoSEQ multiplex PCR; TCRdb keeps only in-frame clonotypes and omits some of them. This table has roughly 93,000 clones, 81% appearing once. The sample comprised peripheral blood. The receptors shown here come from a woman of 80 years or more with acute or convalescent COVID-19.

The chain links TRBV5-1 to TRBJ1-2, with D perhaps TRBD1 (6 bases). Looked up from germline, CDR1 is SGHRS and CDR2 is YFSETQ. The V and J ends lost 1 base and 7 bases respectively, with 17 bases between them. The CDR3 has 15 amino acids. The CDR3: CASSLSRAGAGGYTF. The CDR3 coding sequence is TGCGCCAGCAGCTTGTCAAGAGCAGGGGCAGGTGGCTACACCTTC.

The chain uses TRBV7-8 and TRBJ1-6, with TRBD1 matching 7 bases. Germline CDR1 SGHVS, CDR2 FQNEAQ. After removal of 5 bases from V and 10 bases from J, the junction contained 14 bases not matched to a gene. CDR3 length: 16 residues. This CDR3 is CASSPRTGVSGSPLHF. The CDR3 DNA follows: TGTGCCAGCAGCCCTCGGACAGGCGTCTCGGGATCACCCCTCCACTTT.

V is TRBV11-2 and J is TRBJ2-5; 8 nucleotides line up with TRBD2. The CDR3 covers 13 residues. The germline gives CDR1 SGHAT, CDR2 FQNNGV. The junction had 4 bases not matched to a gene; V was cut back by 8 bases and J by 2 bases. The CDR3 is CASRTGGQETQYF. As DNA, the CDR3 is TGTGCCAGCCGCACGGGGGGGCAAGAGACCCAGTACTTC.

This clone was observed once. This rearrangement joins TRBV7-2 to TRBJ2-3; 14 bases are shared with TRBD2. CDR1 SGHTA and CDR2 FQGNSA come from the germline V gene. V trimming: 4 bases; J trimming: 2 bases; junction bases outside the gene matches: 11. The CDR3 runs 19 residues. CDR3 bases: TGTGCCAGCAGCTCAGGGACTAGCGGGGGCATAACCTACACAGATACGCAGTATTTT. This codes for CASSSGTSGGITYTDTQYF.

This chain joins TRBV6-5 and TRBJ1-2; D gene unclear. V was clipped by 8 bases and J by 6 bases, with 13 bases between them. The germline CDR1 and CDR2 sequences are MNHEY and SVGAGI. The CDR3 is 12 amino acids. The CDR3 bases are TGTGCCAGCGCATACGGTTTTGATGGCTACACCTTC. Translated, it gives CASAYGFDGYTF.

The chain employs TRBV4-2 and TRBJ2-3; tentative D call: TRBD2 (6 bases). CDR3 size: 16 residues. Trimming took off 1 base at V and 1 base at J, with 12 bases between the two ends. Germline CDR1 is LGHNA and CDR2 is YNFKEQ. CDR3 coding DNA: TGTGCCAGCAGCCAAGCCCGACTAGGGGGCACAGATACGCAGTATTTT. Its translation: CASSQARLGGTDTQYF.

The chain recombines TRBV30 with TRBJ1-2; D unresolved. V was trimmed by 1 base and J by 4 bases, leaving 7 bases between them. The CDR3 has 12 amino acids. CDR1 is GTSNPN and CDR2 is SVGIG in the germline V gene (reference sequence). CDR3 sequence: CAWSAGGYGYTF. The CDR3 nucleotides are TGTGCCTGGAGTGCGGGAGGCTATGGCTACACCTTC.

The chain couples TRBV28 to TRBJ1-5; D might be TRBD1 (5 bases). The CDR3 length is 17 residues. The germline CDR1 and CDR2 sequences are MDHEN and SYDVKM. V dropped 5 bases and J dropped 2 bases, with 19 bases sitting between them. The CDR3 reads CASSLFSGRGGNQPQHF. CDR3 nucleotides: TGTGCCAGCAGTCTTTTCTCGGGGCGGGGTGGCAATCAGCCCCAGCATTTT.

This clone occurred a few times. One junction end does not reproduce the germline sequence, and a read error may be involved. The chain recombines TRBV10-3 with TRBJ1-1; TRBD1 is a possible D gene (6 bases). The CDR3 has 15 amino acids. The germline V gene encodes CDR1 ENHRY and CDR2 SYGVKD. CDR3 protein: CAIRDTGFRNTEAFF. The CDR3 DNA follows: TGTGCCATCCGTGATACAGGGTTCCGGAACACTGAAGCTTTCTTT.

This clone was observed a few times. The rearrangement joins TRBV6-5 to TRBJ2-7; tentatively, D is TRBD1 (6 bases). V lost 6 bases, J lost 7 bases, and 13 bases lay in between. The CDR3 spans 12 residues. Per germline, CDR1 MNHEY and CDR2 SVGAGI. CDR3 sequence reads: CASRNRVGEQYF. CDR3 nucleotides: TGTGCCAGCAGGAACAGGGTAGGAGAGCAGTACTTC.

The V gene is TRBV5-6, the J gene TRBJ1-4; TRBD1 matches at 7 bases. This CDR3 has 14 amino acids. Unmatched junction bases numbered 8, after V lost 4 bases and J lost 8 bases. Germline V CDR1 and CDR2: SGHDT, YYEEEE. The CDR3 loop is CASSPQGVNEKLFF. The CDR3 DNA is TGTGCCAGCAGCCCGCAGGGGGTCAACGAAAAACTGTTTTTT.

The CDR3 bases are TGTGCCAGCAGTTGGGGAGGGAGGAACACTGAAGCTTTCTTT. This encodes CASSWGGRNTEAFF. V and J are TRBV6-5 and TRBJ1-1; D not resolved. Trimming took off 4 bases at V and 1 base at J, with 10 bases between the two ends. Germline-derived CDR1 and CDR2 are MNHEY and SVGAGI. The CDR3 loop spans 14 amino acids.

V gene TRBV30 combines with J gene TRBJ2-7; 9 bases are a match to TRBD1. The junction had 7 bases not matched to a gene; V was cut back by 3 bases and J by 4 bases. Per the germline V gene, CDR1 is GTSNPN and CDR2 is SVGIG (reference sequence). The CDR3 length is 14 residues. In nucleotides, the CDR3 is TGTGCCTGGAGCTCCGGGACAGGGAGATACGAGCAGTACTTC. It yields the protein CAWSSGTGRYEQYF.

The genes are TRBV19 and TRBJ2-1; 8 nucleotides line up with TRBD2. The CDR3 consists of 15 residues. V shed 4 bases and J 8 bases; nucleotides not matched to a gene: 10. In germline, CDR1 is LNHDA, CDR2 SQIVND (reference sequence). In DNA, the CDR3 is TGTGCCAGTAGTAAATCAGCGGGGGCCACGTATGAGCAGTTCTTC. Translated: CASSKSAGATYEQFF. The full variable domain, rest sourced from reference TRBV19 and TRBJ2-1, is DGGITQSPKYLFRKEGQNVTLSCEQNLNHDAMYWYRQDPGQGLRLIYYSQIVNDFQKGDIAEGYSVSREKKESFPLTVTSAQKNPTAFYLCASSKSAGATYEQFFGPGTRLTVL.

V and J are TRBV6-1 and TRBJ1-2, with a tentative D call TRBD1 (5 bases). This CDR3 region has 13 residues. Germline V lookup: CDR1 MNHNS, CDR2 SASEGT. V lost 3 bases and J 2 bases, leaving 7 bases between the germline ends. CDR3 nucleotide sequence: TGTGCCAGCAGTGACAGGGCGAACTATGGCTACACCTTC. This codes for CASSDRANYGYTF.